The present entry profiles one T cell receptor (beta chain) with its context. Its antigen is undetermined. This sample is part of a study of graft-versus-host responses after intestinal transplantation. Study context: Transplant recipients had multivisceral, liver-intestinal, or isolated intestinal grafts. For around three years after anti-thymocyte globulin induction, all recipients took tacrolimus and steroids. Overall study results and limits: GvH clones appeared in recipient marrow, some first in ileum or blood. Graft-versus-host to host-versus-graft clonal ratios in allografts were high in patients with graft-donor T cell macrochimerism.

Data came from immunoSEQ multiplex PCR; TCRdb stores just in-frame clones and leaves some out. The sample lists some 31,000 clones, about 85% seen once, with around a tenth in the top ten. Germline V lookup: CDR1 SEHNR, CDR2 FQNEAQ (reference sequence). This CDR3 has 15 residues. The ends lost 5 bases at V and 11 bases at J; junction bases unmatched: 12. The receptor was derived from a human patient who received an intestinal transplant, so some T cells may come from the graft donor. The sequenced sample was PBMCs, obtained about 450 days after intestinal transplantation. The gene calls are TRBV7-9 and TRBJ2-4, with 10 bases fitting TRBD2. The CDR3 DNA reads as TGTGCCAGCAGCGGGAGCGGGGGGGCCTGGGTCGTTCAGTACTTC. Translated: CASSGSGGAWVVQYF.